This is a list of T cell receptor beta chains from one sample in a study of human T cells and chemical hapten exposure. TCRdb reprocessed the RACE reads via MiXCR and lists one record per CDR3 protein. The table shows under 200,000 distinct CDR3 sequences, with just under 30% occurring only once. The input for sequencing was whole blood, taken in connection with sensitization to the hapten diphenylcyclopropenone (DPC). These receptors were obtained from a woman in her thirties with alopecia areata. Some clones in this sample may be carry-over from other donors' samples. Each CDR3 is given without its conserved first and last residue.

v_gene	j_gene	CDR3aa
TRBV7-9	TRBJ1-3	ASSPTEYGNTIY
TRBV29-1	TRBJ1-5	SAGNSNQPQH
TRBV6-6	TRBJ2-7	ASNPGRRHEQY
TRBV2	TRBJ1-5	ASNQGRSYSNQPQH
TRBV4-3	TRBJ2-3	ASSQDTNTQY
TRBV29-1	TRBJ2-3	SVGTSGTLQY
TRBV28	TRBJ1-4	ASSLYGSNEKLF
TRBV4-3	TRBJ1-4	ASSRTLGQGSEKLF
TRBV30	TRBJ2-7	AWTGTGMYEQY
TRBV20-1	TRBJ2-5	SAGQGDRQETQY
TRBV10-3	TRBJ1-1	AIQAMENTEAF
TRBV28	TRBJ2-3	ASSMERGARDTQY
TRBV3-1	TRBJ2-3	ASSQVSGSTDTQY
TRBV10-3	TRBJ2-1	AIRDTNEQF
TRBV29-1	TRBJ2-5	SVDLLADQETQY
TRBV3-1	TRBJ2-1	ASSLGLAGTSYNEQF
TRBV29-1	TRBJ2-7	SVAWTSGREYEQY
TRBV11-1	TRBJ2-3	ASSPGAYLDTQY
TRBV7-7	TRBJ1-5	ASSQTGSRNQPQH
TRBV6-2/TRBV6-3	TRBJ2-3	ASSYGTSSTDTQY
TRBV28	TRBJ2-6	ASSRYNSGANVLT
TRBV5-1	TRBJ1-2	ASSPGTARGGYT
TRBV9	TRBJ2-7	ASSGGFDRPYEQY
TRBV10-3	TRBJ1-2	AISINSGLQNYGYT
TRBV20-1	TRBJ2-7	SARVLAGGEQY
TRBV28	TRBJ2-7	AAEGGSYEQY
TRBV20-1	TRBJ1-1	SAQGGQGVGTEAF
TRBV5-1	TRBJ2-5	ASSPGSVGAETQY
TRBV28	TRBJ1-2	LTGDYGYT
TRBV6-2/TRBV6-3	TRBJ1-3	ASSLRYGTIY
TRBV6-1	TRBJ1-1	ASYRGREAF
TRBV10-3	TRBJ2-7	ATMDSSSYEQY
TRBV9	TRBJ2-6	ASSPDRGHSGANVLT
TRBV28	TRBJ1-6	ASRIRPNSPLH
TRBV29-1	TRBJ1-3	SLWAGGGNTIY
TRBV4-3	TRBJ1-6	ASSQGNSPLH
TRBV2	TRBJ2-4	ASSEAKMGLAKNIQY
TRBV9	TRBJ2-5	ASTQGGGSGGETQY
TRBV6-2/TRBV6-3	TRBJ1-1	ASSRDGSREAF
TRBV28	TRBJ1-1	ASKRNLNTEAF
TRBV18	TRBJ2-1	ASSPLQGSSYNEQF
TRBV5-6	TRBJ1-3	ASSYGTGNTIY
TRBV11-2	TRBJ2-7	ASSSPGRVSYEQY
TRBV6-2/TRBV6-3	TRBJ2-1	ASSPDWNEQF
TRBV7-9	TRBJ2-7	ASSFGTGPYEQY
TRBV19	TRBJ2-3	ASREQQGFTDTQY
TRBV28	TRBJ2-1	ASRGSGRVEQF
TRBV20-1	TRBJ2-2	SARSGTRANTGELF
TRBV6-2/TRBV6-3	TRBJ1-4	ASRQALGLF
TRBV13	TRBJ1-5	ASSLGQRRLYSNQPQH
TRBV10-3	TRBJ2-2	AVRDRPTGELF
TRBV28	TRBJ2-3	ASSLFGGGSDTQY
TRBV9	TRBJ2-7	ASSVSPSSYEQY
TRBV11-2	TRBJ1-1	ASSLPGSTEAF
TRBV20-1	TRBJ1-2	SAQLLHGYGYT